The 15 T cell receptor beta chains below come from one sample, sequenced in a study of healthy donors' naive CD4 and CD8 T cells. A linear amplification protocol produced the TCR libraries from about 0.45 ug of total RNA. From the reads, TCRdb called clonotypes with MiXCR, one entry per CDR3 protein. The sample lists about 200,000 distinct CDR3 sequences, over 60% occurring once. Sequencing was performed on naive CD4+ and CD8+ T cells sorted from blood, pooled from several donors. These receptors were collected from a pool of human donors in good health; the sample pools cells from several healthy donors.

This clonotype was seen a few times. The chain has TRBV29-1 and TRBJ2-5; D is unresolved. Germline V gene lookup returns CDR1 SQVTM and CDR2 ANQGSEA. Trimming left V 6 bases short and J 5 bases short, with 7 bases between. This CDR3 comprises 10 residues. Here the CDR3 reads CSVKGETQYF. The CDR3 nucleotides read TGCAGCGTCAAAGGGGAGACCCAGTACTTC.

V gene TRBV7-6 combines with J gene TRBJ2-7; 7 bases are shared with TRBD1. The length of the CDR3 is 14 residues. Germline lookup yields CDR1 SGHVS and CDR2 FNYEAQ. Trimming cost V 1 base and J 3 bases; bases outside gene matches: 3. CDR3 amino acids: CASSLGGQNYEQYF. The CDR3 DNA sequence: TGTGCCAGCAGCTTAGGGGGACAGAACTACGAGCAGTACTTC.

This sequence joins TRBV6-5 and TRBJ1-1; the D gene is possibly TRBD1 (5 bases). Trimming stripped 2 bases from V and 1 base from J, with 8 bases between. The CDR3 contains 14 residues. CDR1 and CDR2 from the germline V gene are MNHEY and SVGAGI. CDR3 loop: CASSYMTANTEAFF. The CDR3 DNA follows: TGTGCCAGCAGTTACATGACAGCGAACACTGAAGCTTTCTTT.

The chain employs TRBV6-5 and TRBJ2-3; D is uncertain. Germline lookup yields CDR1 MNHEY and CDR2 SVGAGI. CDR3 length equals 15 residues. Trimming cost V 2 bases and J 1 base, with 10 bases left between them. The CDR3 DNA reads TGTGCCAGCAGTTACCGACCTGGGGGCACAGATACGCAGTATTTT. Translated, it gives CASSYRPGGTDTQYF.

The chain is built from TRBV30 and TRBJ2-7; 7 nucleotides match TRBD1. The CDR3 has 15 amino acids. Germline CDR1 reads GTSNPN; CDR2 reads SVGIG (reference sequence). Trimming removed 4 bases from V and 3 bases from J; junction bases left unmatched: 12. The CDR3 region is CAWTDGLGGYYEQYF. CDR3 in DNA: TGTGCCTGGACGGACGGTCTAGGGGGCTACTACGAGCAGTACTTC.

The rearrangement joins TRBV24-1 to TRBJ2-6; 7 positions match TRBD1. V dropped 5 bases and J dropped 2; count of bases not matched to a gene: 5. The CDR3 runs to 16 residues. In germline, CDR1 is KGHDR, CDR2 SFDVKD. Written as DNA, the CDR3 is TGTGCCACCAGTGCCACAGGGGCTCCTGGGGCCAACGTCCTGACTTTC. It encodes CATSATGAPGANVLTF.

J is TRBJ2-7 and V is TRBV28; 7 nucleotides match TRBD1. CDR3 length: 14 amino acids. Germline CDR1 and CDR2: MDHEN and SYDVKM. Trimming cost V 5 bases and J 0 bases; bases outside gene matches: 4. The DNA for the CDR3 is TGTGCCAGCAGTCGGACAGGCGACTCCTACGAGCAGTACTTC. Its protein product is CASSRTGDSYEQYF.

V usage is TRBV12-3 or TRBV12-4 and J usage is TRBJ1-2; D is unclear. Between the trimmed V and J ends, which lost 3 bases and 8 bases, there was a span of 19 bases. This CDR3 comprises 15 residues. CDR3 sequence: CASSLNALPADGYTF. CDR3 DNA: TGTGCCAGCAGTTTGAACGCTTTGCCGGCGGACGGCTACACCTTC.

The chain carries TRBV6-5 and TRBJ1-3; 7 nucleotides match TRBD1. V shed 0 bases and J 2 bases; nucleotides not matched to a gene: 7. Germline V lookup: CDR1 MNHEY, CDR2 SVGAGI. The CDR3 sequence is 17 residues long. As DNA, the CDR3 is TGTGCCAGCAGTTACTCTCCTTTCGGACAGGCTGGAAACACCATATATTTT. This encodes CASSYSPFGQAGNTIYF.

J is TRBJ1-2 and V is TRBV4-3; D not resolved. The CDR3 has 15 residues. V was clipped by 1 base and J by 4 bases, with 13 bases between them. CDR1 LGHNA and CDR2 YSLEER come from the germline V gene. CDR3 residues: CASSQANFRGYGYTF. Written as DNA, the CDR3 is TGCGCCAGCAGCCAAGCAAACTTCCGGGGCTATGGCTACACCTTC.

The chain is built from TRBV19 and TRBJ1-5, with no clear D. CDR3 size: 14 residues. Trimming shortened V by 4 bases and J by 5 bases, and 12 bases separated the two germline ends. Germline V gene lookup returns CDR1 LNHDA and CDR2 SQIVND (reference sequence). The CDR3: CASSKGRSDQPQHF. CDR3 bases: TGTGCCAGTAGTAAGGGAAGGAGCGATCAGCCCCAGCATTTT.

The rearrangement uses TRBV7-9 and TRBJ2-3; possibly TRBD1 or TRBD2 for D (5 bases each). This CDR3 has 15 residues. Germline CDR1 and CDR2: SEHNR and FQNEAQ (reference sequence). The V end was cut by 4 bases, the J end by 2 bases, with 13 bases between. CDR3 nucleotide sequence: TGTGCCAGCAGCTCCGGGACGGGGAACACAGATACGCAGTATTTT. Encoded protein: CASSSGTGNTDTQYF.

The chain links TRBV5-1 to TRBJ2-1; D is uncertain. Germline CDR1 SGHRS, CDR2 YFSETQ. The CDR3 spans 12 residues. Trimming stripped 3 bases from V and 8 bases from J, with 9 bases between. CDR3: CASSSRDHEQFF. In DNA form, the CDR3 reads TGCGCCAGCAGCTCGCGCGACCATGAGCAGTTCTTC.

Here the CDR3 DNA reads TGTGCCAGGGGCGTTGGCAGTCGATACGAGCAGTACTTC. It codes for CARGVGSRYEQYF. The chain recombines TRBV19 with TRBJ2-7; no clear D gene. This CDR3 is 13 amino acids long. Trimming took 9 bases from V and 4 from J, leaving 16 bases between them. Germline loops: CDR1 LNHDA, CDR2 SQIVND (reference sequence).

The chain couples TRBV27 to TRBJ2-7; 9 bases line up with TRBD1. Germline CDR1 MNHEY, CDR2 SMNVEV (reference sequence). V was pared by 8 bases and J by 2 bases, with 1 base of the junction left unmatched. The CDR3 sequence is 12 residues long. This CDR3 reads CASRQGAYEQYF. Written as DNA, the CDR3 is TGTGCCAGCCGACAGGGGGCCTACGAGCAGTACTTC.